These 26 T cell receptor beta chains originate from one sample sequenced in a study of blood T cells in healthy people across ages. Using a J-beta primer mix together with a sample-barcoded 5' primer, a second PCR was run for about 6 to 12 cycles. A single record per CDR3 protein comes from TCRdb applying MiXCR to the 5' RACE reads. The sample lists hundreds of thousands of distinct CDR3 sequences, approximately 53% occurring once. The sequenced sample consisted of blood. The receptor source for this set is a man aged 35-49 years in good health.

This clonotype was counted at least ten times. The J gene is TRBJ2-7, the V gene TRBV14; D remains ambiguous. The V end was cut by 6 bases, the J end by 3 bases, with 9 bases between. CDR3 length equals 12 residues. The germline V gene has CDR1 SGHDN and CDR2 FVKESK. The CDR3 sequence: CASSQVSYEQYF. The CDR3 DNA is TGTGCCAGCAGTCAGGTGAGCTACGAGCAGTACTTC.

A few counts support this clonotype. The CDR3 coding sequence is TGTGCCACCAGTGAACCCCCCGGGACTAGCGGGACCACGCCGGAGGAGACCCAGTACTTC. This translates into CATSEPPGTSGTTPEETQYF. The genes are TRBV24-1 and TRBJ2-5, with 13 bases fitting TRBD2. There are 20 residues in the CDR3. V gave up 4 bases and J gave up 5 bases; unmatched junction bases: 18. CDR1 is KGHDR and CDR2 is SFDVKD in the germline V gene.

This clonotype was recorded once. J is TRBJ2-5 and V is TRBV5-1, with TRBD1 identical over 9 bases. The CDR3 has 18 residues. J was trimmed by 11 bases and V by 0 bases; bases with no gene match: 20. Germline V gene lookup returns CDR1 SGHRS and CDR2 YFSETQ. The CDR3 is CASSLVVRLGDRDNEQYF. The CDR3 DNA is TGCGCCAGCAGCTTGGTAGTGAGGCTGGGGGACAGGGACAATGAGCAGTACTTC.

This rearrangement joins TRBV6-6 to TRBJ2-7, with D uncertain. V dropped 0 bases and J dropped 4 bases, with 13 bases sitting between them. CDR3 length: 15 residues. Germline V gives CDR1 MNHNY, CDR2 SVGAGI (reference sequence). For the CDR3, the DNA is TGTGCCAGCAGTTACTCCACGGACGGAGTATACGAGCAGTACTTC. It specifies CASSYSTDGVYEQYF.

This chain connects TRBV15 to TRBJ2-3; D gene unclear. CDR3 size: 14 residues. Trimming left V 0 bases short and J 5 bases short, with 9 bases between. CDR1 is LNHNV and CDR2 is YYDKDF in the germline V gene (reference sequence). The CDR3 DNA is TGTGCCACCAGCAGAGATCCAGCCCAAGATACGCAGTATTTT. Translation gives CATSRDPAQDTQYF.

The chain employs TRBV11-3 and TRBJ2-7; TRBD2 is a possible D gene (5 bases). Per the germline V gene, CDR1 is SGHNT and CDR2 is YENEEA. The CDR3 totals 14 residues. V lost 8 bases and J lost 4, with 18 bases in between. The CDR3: CASEGRTSGYEQYF. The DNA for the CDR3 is TGTGCCAGCGAAGGGAGAACCAGCGGTTACGAGCAGTACTTC. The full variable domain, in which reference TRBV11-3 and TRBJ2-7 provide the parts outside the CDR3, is EAGVVQSPRYKIIEKKQPVAFWCNPISGHNTLYWYLQNLGQGPELLIRYENEEAVDDSQLPKDRFSAERLKGVDSTLKIQPAELGDSAVYLCASEGRTSGYEQYFGPGTRLTVT.

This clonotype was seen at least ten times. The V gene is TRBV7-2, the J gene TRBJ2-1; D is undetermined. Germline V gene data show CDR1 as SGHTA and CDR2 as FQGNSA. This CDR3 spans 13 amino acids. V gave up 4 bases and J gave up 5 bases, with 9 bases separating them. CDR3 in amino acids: CASSWIPNNEQFF. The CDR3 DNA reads TGTGCCAGCAGCTGGATCCCAAACAATGAGCAGTTCTTC.

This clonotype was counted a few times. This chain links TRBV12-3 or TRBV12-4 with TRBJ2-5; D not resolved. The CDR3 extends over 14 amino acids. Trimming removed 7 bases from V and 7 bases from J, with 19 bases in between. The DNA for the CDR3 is TGTGCCAGCACTCCATGGCGCACGCCGGGGACCCAGTACTTC. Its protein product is CASTPWRTPGTQYF.

DNA of the CDR3: TGCGCCAGCAGCCTCCGACTAGCGGGAGAAGAGACCCAGTACTTC. Its translation is CASSLRLAGEETQYF. The genes are TRBV4-1 and TRBJ2-5; 12 nucleotides match TRBD2. V lost 4 bases and J lost 3; bases outside the gene matches: 3. The V gene's germline CDR1 is MGHRA and CDR2 YSYEKL. This CDR3 contains 15 residues.

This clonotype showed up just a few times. CDR3 bases: TGTGCCAGCAGTGAACCGGGCCGACCCTACGAGCAGTACTTC. Protein product: CASSEPGRPYEQYF. The chain carries TRBV2 and TRBJ2-7; D gene unclear. CDR1 and CDR2 (germline): SNHLY, FYNNEI. V was trimmed by 2 bases and J by 2 bases, leaving 10 bases between them. This CDR3 spans 14 amino acids.

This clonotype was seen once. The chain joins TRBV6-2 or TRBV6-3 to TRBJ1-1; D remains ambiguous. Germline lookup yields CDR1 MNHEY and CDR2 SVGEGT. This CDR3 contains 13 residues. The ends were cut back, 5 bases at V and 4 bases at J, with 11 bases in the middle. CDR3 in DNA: TGTGCCAGCAGTGACGGGGTGAGCACTGAAGCTTTCTTT. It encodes CASSDGVSTEAFF.

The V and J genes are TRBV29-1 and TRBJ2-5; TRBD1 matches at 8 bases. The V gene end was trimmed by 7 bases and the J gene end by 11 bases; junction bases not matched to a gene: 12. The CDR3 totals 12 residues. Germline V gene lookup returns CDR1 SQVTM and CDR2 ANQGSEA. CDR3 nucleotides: TGCAGCGGTGGACAGGGTATGAATGAGCAGTACTTC. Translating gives CSGGQGMNEQYF.

The CDR3 here is CASSESTGTGVGEQYF. The CDR3 bases are TGTGCCAGCAGCGAAAGTACCGGGACAGGGGTTGGAGAGCAGTACTTC. The rearrangement uses TRBV27 and TRBJ2-5; 10 bases are shared with TRBD1. Germline lookup yields CDR1 MNHEY and CDR2 SMNVEV (reference sequence). Trimming cost V 6 bases and J 11 bases; bases outside gene matches: 18. The length of the CDR3 is 16 residues.

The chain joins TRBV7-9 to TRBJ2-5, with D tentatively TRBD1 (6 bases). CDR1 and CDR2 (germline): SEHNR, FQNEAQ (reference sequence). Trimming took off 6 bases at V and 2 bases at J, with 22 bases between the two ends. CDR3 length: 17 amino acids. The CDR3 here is CASSIRLTGMGQETQYF. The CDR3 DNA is TGTGCCAGCAGTATCAGACTTACAGGGATGGGGCAAGAGACCCAGTACTTC.

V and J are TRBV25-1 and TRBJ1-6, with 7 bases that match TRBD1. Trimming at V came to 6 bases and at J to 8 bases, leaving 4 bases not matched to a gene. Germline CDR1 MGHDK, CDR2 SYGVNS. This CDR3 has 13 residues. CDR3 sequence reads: CASRQGRDSPLHF. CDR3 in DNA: TGTGCCAGCAGACAGGGGAGGGATTCACCCCTCCACTTT.

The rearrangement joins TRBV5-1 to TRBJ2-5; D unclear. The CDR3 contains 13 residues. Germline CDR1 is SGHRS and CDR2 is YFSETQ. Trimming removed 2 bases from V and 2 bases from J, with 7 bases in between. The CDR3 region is CASSFLQQETQYF. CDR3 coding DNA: TGCGCCAGCAGCTTCCTACAGCAAGAGACCCAGTACTTC.

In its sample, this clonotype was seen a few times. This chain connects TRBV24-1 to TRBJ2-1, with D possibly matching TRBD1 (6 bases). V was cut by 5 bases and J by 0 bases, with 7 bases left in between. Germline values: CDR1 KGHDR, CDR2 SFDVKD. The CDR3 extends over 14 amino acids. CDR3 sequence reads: CATSGDNSYNEQFF. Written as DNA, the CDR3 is TGTGCCACCAGTGGGGACAACTCCTACAATGAGCAGTTCTTC.

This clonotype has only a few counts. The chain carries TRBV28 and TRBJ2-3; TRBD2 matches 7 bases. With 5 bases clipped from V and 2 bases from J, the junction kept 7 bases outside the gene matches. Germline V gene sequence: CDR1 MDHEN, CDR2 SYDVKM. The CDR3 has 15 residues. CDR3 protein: CASSTGTTFTDTQYF. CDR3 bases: TGTGCCAGCAGTACCGGGACTACCTTCACAGATACGCAGTATTTT.

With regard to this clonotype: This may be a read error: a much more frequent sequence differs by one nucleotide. CDR3 in amino acids: CASSYSGQGHNEQFF. The CDR3 DNA is TGTGCCAGCAGTTACTCGGGACAGGGGCACAATGAGCAGTTCTTC. The chain employs TRBV6-2 or TRBV6-3 and TRBJ2-1; 10 positions agree with TRBD1. V lost 0 bases to trimming and J lost 5 bases; unmatched junction nucleotides: 1. Germline V CDR1 and CDR2: MNHEY, SVGEGT. The CDR3 covers 15 residues.

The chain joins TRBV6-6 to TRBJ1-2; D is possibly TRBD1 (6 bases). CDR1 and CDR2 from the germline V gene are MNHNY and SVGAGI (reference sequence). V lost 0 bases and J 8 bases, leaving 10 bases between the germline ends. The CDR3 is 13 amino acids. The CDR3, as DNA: TGTGCCAGCAGTTACTCGTACAGGGACGGCTACACCTTC. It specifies CASSYSYRDGYTF.

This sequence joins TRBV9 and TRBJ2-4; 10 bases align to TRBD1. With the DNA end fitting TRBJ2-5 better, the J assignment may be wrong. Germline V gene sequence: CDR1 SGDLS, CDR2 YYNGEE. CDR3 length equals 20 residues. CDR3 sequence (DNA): TGTGCCAGCAGCCTGAATATGGACTTTCGGGACAGGGGAAACCAAGAGACCCAGTACTTC. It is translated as CASSLNMDFRDRGNQETQYF.

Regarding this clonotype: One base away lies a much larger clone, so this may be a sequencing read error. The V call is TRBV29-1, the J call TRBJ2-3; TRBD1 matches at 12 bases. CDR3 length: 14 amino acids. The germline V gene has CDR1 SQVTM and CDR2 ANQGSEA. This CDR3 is CSARGQGATGTQYF. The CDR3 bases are TGCAGCGCAAGGGGACAGGGGGCGACAGGTACGCAGTATTTT.

The CDR3: CASSLWDQGNYGYTF. CDR3 sequence (DNA): TGTGCCAGCAGCTTATGGGACCAGGGGAACTATGGCTACACCTTC. The chain employs TRBV7-2 and TRBJ1-2; D possibly corresponds to TRBD1 (6 bases). This CDR3 has 15 amino acids. Deletions cut 2 bases from V and 2 bases from J, with 12 bases between. Per germline, CDR1 SGHTA and CDR2 FQGNSA. The variable domain in full, completed from reference TRBV7-2 and TRBJ1-2, reads GAGVSQSPSNKVTEKGKDVELRCDPISGHTALYWYRQSLGQGLEFLIYFQGNSAPDKSGLPSDRFSAERTGGSVSTLTIQRTQQEDSAVYLCASSLWDQGNYGYTFGSGTRLTVV.

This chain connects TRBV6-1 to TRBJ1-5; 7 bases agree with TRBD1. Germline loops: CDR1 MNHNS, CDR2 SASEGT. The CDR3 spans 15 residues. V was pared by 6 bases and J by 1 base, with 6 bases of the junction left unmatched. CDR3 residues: CASRGTEGSNQPQHF. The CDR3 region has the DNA TGTGCCAGCAGGGGGACAGAAGGAAGCAATCAGCCCCAGCATTTT.

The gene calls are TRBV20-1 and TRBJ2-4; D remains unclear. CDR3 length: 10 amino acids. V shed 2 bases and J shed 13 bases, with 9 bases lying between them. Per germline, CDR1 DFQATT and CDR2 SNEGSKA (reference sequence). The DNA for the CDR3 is TGCAGTGCTAGACTAGGTCGACAGTACTTC. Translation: CSARLGRQYF.

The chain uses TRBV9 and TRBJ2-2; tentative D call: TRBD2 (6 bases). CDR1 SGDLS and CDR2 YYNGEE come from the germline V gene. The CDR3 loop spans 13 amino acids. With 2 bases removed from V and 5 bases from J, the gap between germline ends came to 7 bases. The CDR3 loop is CASSVRGTGELFF. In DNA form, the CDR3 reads TGTGCCAGCAGCGTTCGGGGGACCGGGGAGCTGTTTTTT.